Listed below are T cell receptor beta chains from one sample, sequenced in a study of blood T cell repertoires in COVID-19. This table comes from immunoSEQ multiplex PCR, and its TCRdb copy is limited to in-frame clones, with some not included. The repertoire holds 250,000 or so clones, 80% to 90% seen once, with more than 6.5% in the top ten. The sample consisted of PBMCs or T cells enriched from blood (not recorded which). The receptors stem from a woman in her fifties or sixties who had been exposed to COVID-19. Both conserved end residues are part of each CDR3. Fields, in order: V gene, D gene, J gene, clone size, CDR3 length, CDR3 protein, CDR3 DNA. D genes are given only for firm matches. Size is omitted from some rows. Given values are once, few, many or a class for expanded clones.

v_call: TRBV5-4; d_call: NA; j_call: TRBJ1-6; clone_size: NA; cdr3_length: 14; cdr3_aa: CASSLGGSNSPLHF; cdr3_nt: TGTGCCAGCAGCTTGGGAGGTAGCAATTCACCCCTCCACTTT
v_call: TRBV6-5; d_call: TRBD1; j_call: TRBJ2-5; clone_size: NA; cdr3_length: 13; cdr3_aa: CASRSTGTETQYF; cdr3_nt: TGTGCCAGCAGGTCGACAGGGACAGAGACCCAGTACTTC
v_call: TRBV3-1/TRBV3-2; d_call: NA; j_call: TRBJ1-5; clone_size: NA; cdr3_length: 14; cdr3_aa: CASSQGRTNQPQHF; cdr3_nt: TGTGCCAGCAGCCAAGGACGGACAAATCAGCCCCAGCATTTT
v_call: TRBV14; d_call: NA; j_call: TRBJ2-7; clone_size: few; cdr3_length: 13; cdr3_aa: CASSQVRGLEQYF; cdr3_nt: TGTGCCAGCAGCCAAGTCCGGGGACTCGAGCAGTACTTC
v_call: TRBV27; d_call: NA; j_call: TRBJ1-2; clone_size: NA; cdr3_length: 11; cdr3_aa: CATLGVYGYTF; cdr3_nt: TGTGCCACCCTCGGGGTCTATGGCTACACCTTC
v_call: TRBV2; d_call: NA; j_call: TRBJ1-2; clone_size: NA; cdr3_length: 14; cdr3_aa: CASSERREGYGYTF; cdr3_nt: TGTGCCAGCAGTGAGAGGAGGGAGGGCTATGGCTACACCTTC
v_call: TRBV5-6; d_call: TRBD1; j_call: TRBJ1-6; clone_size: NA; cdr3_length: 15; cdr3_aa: CASTAPGTVNSPLHF; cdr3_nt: TGTGCCAGCACCGCGCCAGGGACAGTAAATTCACCCCTCCACTTT
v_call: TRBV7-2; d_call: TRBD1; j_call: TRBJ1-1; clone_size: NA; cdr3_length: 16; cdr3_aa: CASSPLGQGLNTEAFF; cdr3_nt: TGTGCCAGCAGCCCACTCGGACAGGGCTTGAACACTGAAGCTTTCTTT
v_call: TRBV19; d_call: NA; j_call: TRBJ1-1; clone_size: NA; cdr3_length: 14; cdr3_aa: CASSNRRENTEAFF; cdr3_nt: TGTGCCAGTAGTAACAGGCGGGAGAACACTGAAGCTTTCTTT
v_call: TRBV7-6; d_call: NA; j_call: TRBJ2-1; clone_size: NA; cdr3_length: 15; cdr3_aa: CASSLRLNSYNEQFF; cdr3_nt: TGTGCCAGCAGCTTACGACTGAACTCCTACAATGAGCAGTTCTTC
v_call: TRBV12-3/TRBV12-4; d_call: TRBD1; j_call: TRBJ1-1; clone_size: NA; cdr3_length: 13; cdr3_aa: CASSQGAGTEAFF; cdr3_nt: TGTGCCAGCAGTCAGGGGGCGGGCACTGAAGCTTTCTTT
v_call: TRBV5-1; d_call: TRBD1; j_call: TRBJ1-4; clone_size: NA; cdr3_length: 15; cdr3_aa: CASSLGRGNDEKLFF; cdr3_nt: TGCGCCAGCAGCTTAGGCAGGGGGAATGATGAAAAACTGTTTTTT
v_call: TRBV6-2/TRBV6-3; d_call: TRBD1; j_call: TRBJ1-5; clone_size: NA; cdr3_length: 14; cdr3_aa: CASSQQGAIQPQHF; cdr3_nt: TGTGCCAGCAGTCAACAGGGGGCTATTCAGCCCCAGCATTTT
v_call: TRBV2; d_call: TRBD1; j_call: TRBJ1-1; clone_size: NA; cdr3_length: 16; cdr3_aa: CASSVFRTGRNTEAFF; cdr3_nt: TGTGCCAGCAGCGTTTTCCGGACAGGGAGGAACACTGAAGCTTTCTTT
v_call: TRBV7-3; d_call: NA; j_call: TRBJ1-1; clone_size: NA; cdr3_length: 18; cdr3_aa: CASSPGRAGVGRGTEAFF; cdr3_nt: TGTGCCAGCAGCCCAGGGCGGGCAGGGGTGGGTCGAGGGACTGAAGCTTTCTTT
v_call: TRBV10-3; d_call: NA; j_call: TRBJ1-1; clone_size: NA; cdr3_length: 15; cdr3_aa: CAISGTRGGNTEAFF; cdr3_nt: TGTGCCATCAGTGGTACAAGGGGCGGGAACACTGAAGCTTTCTTT
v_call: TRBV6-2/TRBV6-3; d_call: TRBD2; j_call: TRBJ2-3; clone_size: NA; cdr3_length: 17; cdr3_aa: CASSKTGGGTVPDTQYF; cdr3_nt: TGTGCCAGCAGTAAGACCGGGGGGGGGACCGTCCCAGATACGCAGTATTTT
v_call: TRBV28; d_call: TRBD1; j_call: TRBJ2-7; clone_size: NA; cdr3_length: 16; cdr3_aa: CASSSIPGQGKYEQYF; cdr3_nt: TGTGCCAGCAGTTCCATACCGGGACAGGGGAAATACGAGCAGTACTTC
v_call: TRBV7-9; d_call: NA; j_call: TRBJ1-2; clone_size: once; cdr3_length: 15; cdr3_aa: CASSLRSPQGNGYTF; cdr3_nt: TGTGCCAGCAGCTTAAGAAGCCCGCAGGGTAATGGCTACACCTTC
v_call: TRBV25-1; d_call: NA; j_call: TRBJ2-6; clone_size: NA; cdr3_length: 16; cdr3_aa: CASSRQVGSGANVLTF; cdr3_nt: TGTGCCAGCAGTCGACAGGTGGGGTCTGGGGCCAACGTCCTGACTTTC
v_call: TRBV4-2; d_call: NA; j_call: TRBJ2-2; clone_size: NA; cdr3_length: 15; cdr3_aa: CASSLGTSNTGELFF; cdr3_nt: TGTGCCAGCAGCCTCGGGACTTCAAACACCGGGGAGCTGTTTTTT
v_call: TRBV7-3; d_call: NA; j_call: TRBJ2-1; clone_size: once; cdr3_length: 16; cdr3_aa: CASSPGKGNSYNEQFF; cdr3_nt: TGTGCCAGCAGCCCGGGGAAAGGAAACTCCTACAATGAGCAGTTCTTC
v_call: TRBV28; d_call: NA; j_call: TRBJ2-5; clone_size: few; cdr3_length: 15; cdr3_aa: CASSDLEGGQETQYF; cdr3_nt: TGTGCCAGCAGTGACCTGGAGGGAGGCCAAGAGACCCAGTACTTC
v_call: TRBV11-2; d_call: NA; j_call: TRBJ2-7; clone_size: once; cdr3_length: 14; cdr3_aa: CASSLGGQYYEQYF; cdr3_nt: TGTGCCAGCAGCTTAGGAGGACAGTACTACGAGCAGTACTTC
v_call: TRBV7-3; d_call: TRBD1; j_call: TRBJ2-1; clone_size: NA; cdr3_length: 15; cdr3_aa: CASSPDRGTYNEQFF; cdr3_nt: TGTGCCAGCAGCCCTGACAGGGGAACCTACAATGAGCAGTTCTTC
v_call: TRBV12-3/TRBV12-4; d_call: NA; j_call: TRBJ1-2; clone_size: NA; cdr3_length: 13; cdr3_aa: CASSLILTAGYTF; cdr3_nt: TGTGCCAGCAGTTTAATTCTGACAGCGGGCTACACCTTC
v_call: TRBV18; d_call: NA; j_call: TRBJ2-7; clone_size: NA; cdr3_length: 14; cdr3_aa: CASSPFDSTHEQYF; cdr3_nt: TGTGCCAGCTCACCCTTCGACAGCACCCACGAGCAGTACTTC
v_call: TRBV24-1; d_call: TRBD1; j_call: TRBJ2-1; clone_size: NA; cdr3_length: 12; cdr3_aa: CAARDSDNEQFF; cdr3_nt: TGTGCCGCCCGGGACAGCGACAATGAGCAGTTCTTC
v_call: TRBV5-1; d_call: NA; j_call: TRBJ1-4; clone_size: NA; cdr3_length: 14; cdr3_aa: CASSSRGIFEKLFF; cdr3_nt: TGCGCCAGCAGCTCCAGGGGAATTTTTGAAAAACTGTTTTTT
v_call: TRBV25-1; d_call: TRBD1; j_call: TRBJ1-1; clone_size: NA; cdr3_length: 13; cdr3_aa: CASSQQGYTEAFF; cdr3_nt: TGTGCCAGCAGCCAACAGGGGTACACTGAAGCTTTCTTT
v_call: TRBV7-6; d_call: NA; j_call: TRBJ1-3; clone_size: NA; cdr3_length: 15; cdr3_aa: CASSPSGGGLNTIYF; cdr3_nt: TGTGCCAGCAGCCCATCCGGTGGGGGCTTAAACACCATATATTTT
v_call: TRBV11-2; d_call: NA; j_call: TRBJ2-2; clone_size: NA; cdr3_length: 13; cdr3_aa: CASSPWAHGELFF; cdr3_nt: TGTGCCAGCAGCCCGTGGGCCCACGGGGAGCTGTTTTTT
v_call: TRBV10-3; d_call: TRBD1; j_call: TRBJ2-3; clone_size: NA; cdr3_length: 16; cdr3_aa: CAISSGTGFYTDTQYF; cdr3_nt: TGTGCCATCAGTTCCGGGACAGGGTTCTACACAGATACGCAGTATTTT
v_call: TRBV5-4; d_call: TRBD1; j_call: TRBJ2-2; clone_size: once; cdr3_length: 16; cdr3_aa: CASSLRGQVRTGELFF; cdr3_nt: TGTGCCAGCAGCCTACGCGGACAGGTTCGCACCGGGGAGCTGTTTTTT
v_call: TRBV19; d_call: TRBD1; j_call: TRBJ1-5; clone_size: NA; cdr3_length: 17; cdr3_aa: CASRVGRQGTFNQPQHF; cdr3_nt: TGTGCCAGTAGGGTTGGGAGACAGGGGACTTTCAATCAGCCCCAGCATTTT
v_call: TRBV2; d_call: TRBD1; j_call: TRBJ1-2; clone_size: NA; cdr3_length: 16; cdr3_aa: CATHPGGLAVNYGYTF; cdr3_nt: TGTGCCACCCATCCAGGGGGCTTGGCGGTTAACTATGGCTACACCTTC
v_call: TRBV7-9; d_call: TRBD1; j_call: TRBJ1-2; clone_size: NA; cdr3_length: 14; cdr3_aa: CASSLARDSGGYTF; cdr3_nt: TGTGCCAGCAGCTTAGCCCGGGACAGTGGTGGCTACACCTTC
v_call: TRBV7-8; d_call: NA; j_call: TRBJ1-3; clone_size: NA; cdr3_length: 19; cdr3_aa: CASSPNYIETDNSGNTIYF; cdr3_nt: TGTGCCAGCAGCCCCAATTACATCGAGACCGACAACTCTGGAAACACCATATATTTT
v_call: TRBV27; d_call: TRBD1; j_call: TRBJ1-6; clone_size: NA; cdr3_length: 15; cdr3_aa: CASSLSGQGGSPLHF; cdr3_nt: TGTGCCAGCAGTTTATCGGGACAGGGTGGATCACCCCTCCACTTT
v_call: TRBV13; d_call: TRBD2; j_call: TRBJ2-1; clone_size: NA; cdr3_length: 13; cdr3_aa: CASSTARGNEQFF; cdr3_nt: TGTGCCAGCAGCACGGCGCGGGGGAATGAGCAGTTCTTC
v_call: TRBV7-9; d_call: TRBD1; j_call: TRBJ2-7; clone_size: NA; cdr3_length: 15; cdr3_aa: CASSRDRALIYEQYF; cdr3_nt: TGTGCCAGCAGCAGGGACAGGGCCTTGATCTACGAGCAGTACTTC
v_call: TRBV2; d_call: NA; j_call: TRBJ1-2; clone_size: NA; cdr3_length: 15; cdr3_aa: CASSVAEANFYGYTF; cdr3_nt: TGTGCCAGCAGTGTGGCAGAGGCGAATTTCTATGGCTACACCTTC
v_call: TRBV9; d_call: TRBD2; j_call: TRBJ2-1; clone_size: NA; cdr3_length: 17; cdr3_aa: CASSVAASGGFGNEQFF; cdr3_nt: TGTGCCAGCAGCGTAGCGGCTAGCGGGGGGTTCGGGAATGAGCAGTTCTTC
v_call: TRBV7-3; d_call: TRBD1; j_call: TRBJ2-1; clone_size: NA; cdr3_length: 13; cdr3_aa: CASSLVPGGEVFF; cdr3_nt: TGTGCCAGCAGCTTAGTCCCAGGGGGCGAGGTGTTCTTC
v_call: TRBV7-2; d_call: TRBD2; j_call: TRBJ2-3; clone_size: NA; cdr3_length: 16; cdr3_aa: CASSLDGGGAADTQYF; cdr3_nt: TGTGCCAGCAGCTTAGATGGCGGGGGTGCGGCAGATACGCAGTATTTT
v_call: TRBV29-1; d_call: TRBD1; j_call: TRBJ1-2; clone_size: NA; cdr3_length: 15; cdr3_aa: CSVLGTGVSNYGYTF; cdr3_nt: TGCAGCGTTCTCGGGACAGGAGTTTCTAACTATGGCTACACCTTC
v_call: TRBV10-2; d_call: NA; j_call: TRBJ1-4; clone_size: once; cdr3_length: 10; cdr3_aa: CASLGEKLFF; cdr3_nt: TGCGCCAGCCTTGGCGAAAAACTGTTTTTT
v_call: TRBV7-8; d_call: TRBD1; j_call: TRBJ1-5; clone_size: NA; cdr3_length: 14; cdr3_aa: CASSQQGSNQPQHF; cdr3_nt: TGTGCCAGCAGTCAACAGGGGAGCAATCAGCCCCAGCATTTT
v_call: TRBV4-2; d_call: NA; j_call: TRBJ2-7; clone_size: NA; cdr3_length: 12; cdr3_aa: CASSQVGNEQYF; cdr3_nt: TGTGCCAGCAGCCAAGTCGGGAACGAGCAGTACTTC
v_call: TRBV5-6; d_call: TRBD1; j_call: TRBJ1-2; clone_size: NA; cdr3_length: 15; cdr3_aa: CASSLGDRNFYGYTF; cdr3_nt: TGTGCCAGCAGCTTGGGGGACAGGAACTTTTATGGCTACACCTTC
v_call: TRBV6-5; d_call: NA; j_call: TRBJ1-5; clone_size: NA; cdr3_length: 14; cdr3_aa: CASSYRQGFQPQHF; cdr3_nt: TGTGCCAGCAGTTACCGGCAGGGTTTTCAGCCCCAGCATTTT